The clone carrying this TCR beta chain was seen repeatedly, ten times or more. Its target is unknown. MiXCR, applied by TCRdb to the PCR reads, yields one record per CDR3 protein. This table holds about 40,000 distinct CDR3 sequences, around 18% found once. This CDR3 is 14 amino acids long. The V and J ends lost 3 bases and 3 bases respectively, with 12 bases between them. Germline V lookup: CDR1 MDHEN, CDR2 SYDVKM. The data were taken from a study of molecular identifiers for immune sequencing clone quantification. Overall study results and limits: Clone sizes could be underestimated for highly expanded clones when identical TCR molecules share a barcode. Spiked Jurkat TCR RNA originating from one cell could reportedly be identified amid about a million naive cells.

J is TRBJ2-7 and V is TRBV28, with D possibly matching TRBD2 (6 bases). The material sequenced was naive CD8+ T cells from blood, with Jurkat cell RNA spiked in. As for subset: FACS-sorted CD8+CD4-CCR7+CD45RA+ naive T cells. The receptor was isolated from a human donor in good health. Some libraries in this study had Jurkat cell RNA spiked in. The DNA for the CDR3 is TGTGCCAGCAGTTTGAGGGGCGGGATCTACGAGCAGTACTTC. Its protein product is CASSLRGGIYEQYF.